This TCR beta chain originates from a study of T cells in Graves' hyperthyroidism and ophthalmopathy. Findings and caveats of the study: Through a model of 13 V-J features, ophthalmopathy was separated from stable hyperthyroidism.

Many counts were recorded for this clonotype. The antigen is not known. RNA transcripts provided the source from which TCR beta CDR3 regions were amplified. First-round RT-PCR with HTBI primers amplified the TCR CDR3 region. A single record per CDR3 protein comes from TCRdb applying MiXCR to the multiplex PCR reads. The sample records about 420,000 distinct CDR3 sequences, 15% to 17% being singletons. Trimming left V 6 bases short and J 1 base short, with 4 bases between. This CDR3 region has 12 residues. Exclusion of patients followed from uncontrolled infection, other autoimmune disease, pregnancy or lactation. Diagnostic assessment was based on clinical symptoms, serum thyroxine and TRAb, thyroid ultrasound and orbital computed tomography.

This clonotype originated in a woman between 18 and 30 years old with Graves' hyperthyroidism. The gene calls are TRBV12-3 or TRBV12-4 and TRBJ1-5, with D unclear. The sample comprised blood. The CDR3, as DNA: TGTGCCAGCAGGGGAAGCAATCAGCCCCAGCATTTT. Translating gives CASRGSNQPQHF.